Here is one T cell receptor (beta chain) with its context. The donors were part of the validation cohort, which consisted of some 120 subjects and was separate from the first cohort of several hundred subjects. This specimen belongs to a study of cytomegalovirus exposure and HLA in healthy donors. Clones were sequenced by immunoSEQ multiplex PCR, and TCRdb holds only the in-frame ones, with some missing. Among a few hundred thousand clones listed, roughly 90% were seen once. The CDR3 contains 13 residues. The germline V gene has CDR1 ENHRY and CDR2 SYGVKD. V trimming: 8 bases; J trimming: 3 bases; junction bases outside the gene matches: 2.

This chain uses TRBV10-3 with TRBJ2-3; 10 bases are a match to TRBD2. The sequencing input was PBMCs. The receptor was derived from a woman younger than 35 in good health and CMV-seronegative. CDR3 bases: TGTGCCATCGAAGCGGGAGGGACAGATACGCAGTATTTT. This gives the protein CAIEAGGTDTQYF.